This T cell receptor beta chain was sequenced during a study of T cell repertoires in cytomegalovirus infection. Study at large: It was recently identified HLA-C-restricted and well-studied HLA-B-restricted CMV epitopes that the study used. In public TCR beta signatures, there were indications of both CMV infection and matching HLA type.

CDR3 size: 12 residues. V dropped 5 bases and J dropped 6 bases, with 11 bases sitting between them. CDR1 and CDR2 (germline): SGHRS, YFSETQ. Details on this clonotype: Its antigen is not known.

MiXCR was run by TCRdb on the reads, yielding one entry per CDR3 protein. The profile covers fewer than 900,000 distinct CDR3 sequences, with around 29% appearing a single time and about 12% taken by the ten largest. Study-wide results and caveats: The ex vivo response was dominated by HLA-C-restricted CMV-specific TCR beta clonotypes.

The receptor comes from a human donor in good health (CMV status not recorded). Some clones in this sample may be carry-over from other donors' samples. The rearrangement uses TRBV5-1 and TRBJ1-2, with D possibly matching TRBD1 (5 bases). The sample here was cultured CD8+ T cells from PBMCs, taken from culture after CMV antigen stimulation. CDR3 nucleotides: TGCGCCAGCAGGGACAAACTCCATGGCTACACCTTC. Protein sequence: CASRDKLHGYTF.